The source of this TCR beta chain is a study of T cell repertoires in cytomegalovirus infection. In the study overall: An indication of both CMV infection and matching HLA type came from public TCR beta signatures. Notes on the study in general: In two of eight donors, the top clonotype was HLA-C-restricted CMV-specific. Cumulative public TCR beta family frequency identified CMV carriers with the relevant HLA.

This clonotype has just a few counts. Its target is not known. V lost 5 bases and J lost 0, with 17 bases in between. CDR3 length equals 17 residues. Germline-derived CDR1 and CDR2 are SNHLY and FYNNEI. Each CDR3 protein gets one entry after TCRdb re-called the reads with MiXCR. The sample shows almost 500,000 distinct CDR3 sequences, approximately 10% of them seen only once. This rearrangement joins TRBV2 to TRBJ2-4; D is undetermined. The sequenced material came from PBMCs. This TCR was sampled from a human donor in good health (CMV status not recorded). Some clones in this sample may be carry-over from other donors' samples. The CDR3, as DNA: TGTGCCAGCAGTATCAGGCGAGCCCGGGTAGCCAAAAACATTCAGTACTTC. Its protein is CASSIRRARVAKNIQYF. The whole variable domain, remainder taken from reference TRBV2 and TRBJ2-4, is EPEVTQTPSHQVTQMGQEVILRCVPISNHLYFYWYRQILGQKVEFLVSFYNNEISEKSEIFDDQFSVERPDGSNFTLKIRSTKLEDSAMYFCASSIRRARVAKNIQYFGAGTRLSVL.